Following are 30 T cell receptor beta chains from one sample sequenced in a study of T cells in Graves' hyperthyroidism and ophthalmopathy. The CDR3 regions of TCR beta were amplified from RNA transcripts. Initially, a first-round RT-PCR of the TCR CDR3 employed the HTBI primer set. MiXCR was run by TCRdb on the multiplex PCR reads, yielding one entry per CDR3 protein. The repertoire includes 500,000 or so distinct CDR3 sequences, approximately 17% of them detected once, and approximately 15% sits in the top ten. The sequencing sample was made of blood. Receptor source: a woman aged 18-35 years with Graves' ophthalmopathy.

The CDR3 region is CASNLLSGYTEAFF. The CDR3, as DNA: TGTGCCAGCAACCTCCTCTCGGGGTACACTGAAGCTTTCTTT. The rearrangement uses TRBV12-3 or TRBV12-4 and TRBJ1-1; no definite D call. The V end was cut by 7 bases, the J end by 3 bases, with 15 bases between. CDR3 length: 14 amino acids.

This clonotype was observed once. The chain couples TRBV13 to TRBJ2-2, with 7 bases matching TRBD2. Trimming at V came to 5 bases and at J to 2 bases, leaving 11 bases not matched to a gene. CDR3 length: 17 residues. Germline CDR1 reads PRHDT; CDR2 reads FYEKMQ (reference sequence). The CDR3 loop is CASSPQSGGGNTGELFF. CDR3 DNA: TGTGCCAGCAGCCCCCAATCCGGCGGGGGTAACACCGGGGAGCTGTTTTTT.

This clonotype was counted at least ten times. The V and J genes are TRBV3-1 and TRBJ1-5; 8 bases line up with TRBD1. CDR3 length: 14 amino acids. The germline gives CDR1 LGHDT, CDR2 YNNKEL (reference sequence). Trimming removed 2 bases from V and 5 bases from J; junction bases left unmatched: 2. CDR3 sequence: CASSQTRGHQPQHF. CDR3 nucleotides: TGTGCCAGCAGCCAAACCAGGGGGCATCAGCCCCAGCATTTT.

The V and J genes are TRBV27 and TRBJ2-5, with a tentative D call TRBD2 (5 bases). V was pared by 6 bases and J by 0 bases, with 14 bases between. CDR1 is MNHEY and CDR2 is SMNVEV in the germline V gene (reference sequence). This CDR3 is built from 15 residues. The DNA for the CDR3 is TGTGCCAGCAGCAAACTGACGGGATACCAAGAGACCCAGTACTTC. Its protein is CASSKLTGYQETQYF.

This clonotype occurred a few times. CDR3 sequence: CSVGPPGGHGYTF. The CDR3 bases are TGCAGCGTTGGCCCACCGGGAGGACATGGCTACACCTTC. The chain carries TRBV29-1 and TRBJ1-2; D gene unclear. Germline V lookup: CDR1 SQVTM, CDR2 ANQGSEA. The CDR3 is 13 amino acids. V dropped 4 bases and J dropped 6 bases, with 15 bases sitting between them.

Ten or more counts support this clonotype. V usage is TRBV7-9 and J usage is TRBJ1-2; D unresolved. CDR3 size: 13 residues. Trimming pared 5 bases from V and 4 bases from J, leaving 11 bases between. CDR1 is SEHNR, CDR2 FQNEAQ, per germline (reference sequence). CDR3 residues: CASSLVSSYGYTF. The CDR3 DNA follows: TGTGCCAGCAGCCTGGTCAGTTCCTATGGCTACACCTTC.

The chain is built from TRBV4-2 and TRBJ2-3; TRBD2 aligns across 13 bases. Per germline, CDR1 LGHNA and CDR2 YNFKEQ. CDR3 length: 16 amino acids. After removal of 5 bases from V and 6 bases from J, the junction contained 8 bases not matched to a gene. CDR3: CASSLGLAGSGDTQYF. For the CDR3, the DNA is TGTGCCAGCAGCTTGGGACTAGCGGGATCCGGGGATACGCAGTATTTT.

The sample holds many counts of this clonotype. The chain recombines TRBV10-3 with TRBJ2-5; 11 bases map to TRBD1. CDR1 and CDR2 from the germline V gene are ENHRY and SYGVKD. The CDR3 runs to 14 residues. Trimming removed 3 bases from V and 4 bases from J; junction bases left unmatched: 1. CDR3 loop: CAISDGTGGETQYF. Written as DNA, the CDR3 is TGTGCCATCAGTGACGGGACAGGGGGAGAGACCCAGTACTTC.

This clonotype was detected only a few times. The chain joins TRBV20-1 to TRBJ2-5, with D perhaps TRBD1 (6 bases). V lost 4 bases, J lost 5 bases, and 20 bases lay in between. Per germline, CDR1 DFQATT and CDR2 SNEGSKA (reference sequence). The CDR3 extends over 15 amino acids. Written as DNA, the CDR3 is TGCAGTGCTATACAGTCCAGGGGCTGGGGTGAGACCCAGTACTTC. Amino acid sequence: CSAIQSRGWGETQYF.

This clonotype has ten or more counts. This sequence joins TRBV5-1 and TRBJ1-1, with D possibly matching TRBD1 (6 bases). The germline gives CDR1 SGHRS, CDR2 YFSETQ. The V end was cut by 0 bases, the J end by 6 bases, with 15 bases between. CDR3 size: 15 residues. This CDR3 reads CASSLVGTTDAEAFF. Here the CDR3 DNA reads TGCGCCAGCAGCTTGGTTGGGACAACGGACGCTGAAGCTTTCTTT.

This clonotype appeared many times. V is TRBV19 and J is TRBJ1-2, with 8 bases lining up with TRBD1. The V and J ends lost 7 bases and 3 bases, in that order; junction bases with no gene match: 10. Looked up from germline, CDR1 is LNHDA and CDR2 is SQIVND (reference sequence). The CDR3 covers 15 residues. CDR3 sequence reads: CASTRLAQGDYGYTF. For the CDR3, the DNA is TGTGCCAGTACTCGCCTAGCACAGGGGGACTATGGCTACACCTTC.

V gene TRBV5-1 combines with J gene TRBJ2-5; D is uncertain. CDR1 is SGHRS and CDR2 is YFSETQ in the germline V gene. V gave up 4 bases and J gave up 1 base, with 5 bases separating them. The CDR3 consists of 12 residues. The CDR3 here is CASSEPQETQYF. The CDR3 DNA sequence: TGCGCCAGCAGCGAACCCCAAGAGACCCAGTACTTC.

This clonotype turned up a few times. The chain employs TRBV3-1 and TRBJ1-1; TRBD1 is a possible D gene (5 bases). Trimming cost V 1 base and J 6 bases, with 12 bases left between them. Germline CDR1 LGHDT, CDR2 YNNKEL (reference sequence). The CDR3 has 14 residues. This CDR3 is CASSQGQKGSEAFF. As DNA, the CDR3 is TGTGCCAGCAGCCAAGGACAGAAGGGATCTGAAGCTTTCTTT.

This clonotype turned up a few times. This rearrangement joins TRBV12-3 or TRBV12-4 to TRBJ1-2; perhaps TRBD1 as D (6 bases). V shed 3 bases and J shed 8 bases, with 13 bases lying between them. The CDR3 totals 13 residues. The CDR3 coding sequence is TGTGCCAGCAGTTTGGGGGCCCTGAGCGGCTACACCTTC. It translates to CASSLGALSGYTF.

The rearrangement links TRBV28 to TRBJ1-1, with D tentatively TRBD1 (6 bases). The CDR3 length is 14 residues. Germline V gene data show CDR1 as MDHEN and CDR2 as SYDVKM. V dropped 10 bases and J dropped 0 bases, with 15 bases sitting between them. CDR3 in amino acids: CAIRPGQLNTEAFF. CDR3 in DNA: TGTGCCATCCGACCCGGACAGTTGAACACTGAAGCTTTCTTT.

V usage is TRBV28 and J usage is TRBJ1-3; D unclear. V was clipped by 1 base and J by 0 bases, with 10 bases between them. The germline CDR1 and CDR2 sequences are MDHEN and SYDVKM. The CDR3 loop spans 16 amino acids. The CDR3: CASSLLAASSGNTIYF. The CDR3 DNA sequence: TGTGCCAGCAGTTTATTGGCAGCCTCCTCTGGAAACACCATATATTTT.

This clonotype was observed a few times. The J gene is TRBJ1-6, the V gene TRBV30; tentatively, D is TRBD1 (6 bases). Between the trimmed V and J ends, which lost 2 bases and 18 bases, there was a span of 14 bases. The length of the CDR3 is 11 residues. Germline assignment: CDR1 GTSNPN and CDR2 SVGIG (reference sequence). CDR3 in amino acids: CAWSRDRQAHF. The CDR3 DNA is TGTGCCTGGAGTCGGGATCGACAGGCCCACTTT.

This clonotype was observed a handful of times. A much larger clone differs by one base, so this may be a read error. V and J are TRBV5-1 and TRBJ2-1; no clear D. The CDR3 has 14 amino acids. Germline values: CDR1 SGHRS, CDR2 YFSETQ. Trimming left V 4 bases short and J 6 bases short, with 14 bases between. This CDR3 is CASSLTPSSNEQFF. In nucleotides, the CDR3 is TGCGCCAGCAGCCTCACGCCATCAAGCAATGAGCAGTTCTTC.

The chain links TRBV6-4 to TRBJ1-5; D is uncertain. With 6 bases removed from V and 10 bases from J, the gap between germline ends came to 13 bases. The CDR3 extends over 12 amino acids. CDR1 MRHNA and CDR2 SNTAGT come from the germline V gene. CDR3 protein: CASSRILQPQHF. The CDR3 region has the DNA TGTGCCAGCAGCAGGATACTTCAACCCCAGCATTTT.

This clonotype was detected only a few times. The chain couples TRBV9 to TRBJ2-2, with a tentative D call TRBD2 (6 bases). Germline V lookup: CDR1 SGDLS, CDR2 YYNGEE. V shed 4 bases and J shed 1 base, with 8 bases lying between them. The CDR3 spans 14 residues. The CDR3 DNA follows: TGTGCCAGCAGCATTAGCGGGAACACCGGGGAGCTGTTTTTT. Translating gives CASSISGNTGELFF.

CDR3 sequence reads: CASSESGRVNTEAFF. The CDR3 region has the DNA TGTGCCAGCAGTGAATCAGGCAGGGTGAACACTGAAGCTTTCTTT. The rearrangement uses TRBV2 and TRBJ1-1; a weak D match, TRBD1 (5 bases). Trimming removed 2 bases from V and 0 bases from J, with 10 bases in between. CDR1 SNHLY and CDR2 FYNNEI come from the germline V gene. This CDR3 has 15 residues.

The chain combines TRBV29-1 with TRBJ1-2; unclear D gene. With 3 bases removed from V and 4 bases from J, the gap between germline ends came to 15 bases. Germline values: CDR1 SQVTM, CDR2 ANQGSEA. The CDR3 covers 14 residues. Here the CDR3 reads CSVDVPGRFYGYTF. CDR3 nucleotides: TGCAGCGTTGATGTCCCAGGACGATTCTATGGCTACACCTTC.

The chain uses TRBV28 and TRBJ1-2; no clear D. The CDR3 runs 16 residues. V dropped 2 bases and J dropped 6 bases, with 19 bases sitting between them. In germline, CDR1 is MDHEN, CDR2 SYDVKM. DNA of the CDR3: TGTGCCAGCAGTTTAGGGTGGCCGGGTGGGAAACATGGCTACACCTTC. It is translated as CASSLGWPGGKHGYTF.

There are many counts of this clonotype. CDR3 in amino acids: CASRLRGGFHEQYF. As DNA, the CDR3 is TGTGCCAGCAGGCTAAGGGGGGGGTTCCACGAGCAGTACTTC. V is TRBV28 and J is TRBJ2-7, with D maybe TRBD2 (7 bases). With 6 bases removed from V and 5 bases from J, the gap between germline ends came to 17 bases. This CDR3 spans 14 amino acids. CDR1 MDHEN and CDR2 SYDVKM come from the germline V gene.

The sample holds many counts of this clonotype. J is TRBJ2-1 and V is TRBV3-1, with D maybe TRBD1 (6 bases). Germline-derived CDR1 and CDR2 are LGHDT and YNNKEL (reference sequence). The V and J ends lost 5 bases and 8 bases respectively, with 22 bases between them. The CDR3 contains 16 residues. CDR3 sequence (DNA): TGTGCCAGCAGCGGCCGGGACAAACGACGGGGCGATGAGCAGTTCTTC. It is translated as CASSGRDKRRGDEQFF.

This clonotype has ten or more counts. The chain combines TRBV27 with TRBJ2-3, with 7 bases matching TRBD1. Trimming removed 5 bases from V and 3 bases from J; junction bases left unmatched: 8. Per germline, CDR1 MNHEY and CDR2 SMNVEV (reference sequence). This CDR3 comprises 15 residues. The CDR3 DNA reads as TGTGCCAGCAGTCGCCGACAGGGTATGACAGATACGCAGTATTTT. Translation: CASSRRQGMTDTQYF.

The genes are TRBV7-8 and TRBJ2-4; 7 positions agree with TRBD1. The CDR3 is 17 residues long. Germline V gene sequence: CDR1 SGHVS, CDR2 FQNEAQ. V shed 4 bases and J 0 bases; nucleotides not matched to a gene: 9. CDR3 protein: CASSYRTGPIAKNIQYF. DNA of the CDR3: TGTGCCAGCAGCTATCGGACAGGCCCTATAGCCAAAAACATTCAGTACTTC.

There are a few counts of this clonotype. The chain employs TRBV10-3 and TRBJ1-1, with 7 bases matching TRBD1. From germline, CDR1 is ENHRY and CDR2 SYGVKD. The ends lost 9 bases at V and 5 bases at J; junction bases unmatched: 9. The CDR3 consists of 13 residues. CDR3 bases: TGTGCCATTAAAGGACAGGAAGGGACTGAAGCTTTCTTT. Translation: CAIKGQEGTEAFF.

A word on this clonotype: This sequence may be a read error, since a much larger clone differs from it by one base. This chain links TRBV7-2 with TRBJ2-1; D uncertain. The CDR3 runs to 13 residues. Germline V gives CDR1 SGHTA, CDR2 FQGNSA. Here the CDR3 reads CASSSFLEDEQSF. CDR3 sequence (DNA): TGTGCCAGCAGCTCTTTCCTAGAGGATGAGCAGTCCTTC.

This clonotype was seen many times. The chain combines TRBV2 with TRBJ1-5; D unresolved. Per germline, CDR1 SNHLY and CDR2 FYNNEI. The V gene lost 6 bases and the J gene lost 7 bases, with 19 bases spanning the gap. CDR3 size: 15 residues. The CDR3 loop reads CASSAGIPKRQPQHF. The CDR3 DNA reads TGTGCCAGCAGCGCCGGGATACCAAAGCGCCAGCCCCAGCATTTT.